The sequence of this T cell receptor (beta chain) was determined in a study of T cells in Graves' hyperthyroidism and ophthalmopathy. This clonotype was counted many times. The V end lost 7 bases, the J end lost 1 base, and 10 bases lay between the germline ends. This CDR3 has 13 residues. The germline V gene encodes CDR1 MNHNS and CDR2 SASEGT. Researchers took RNA transcripts and amplified the TCR beta CDR3 regions from them. When the TCR CDR3 underwent first-round RT-PCR, the HTBI primer set was used. One entry per CDR3 protein results from TCRdb running MiXCR on the multiplex PCR reads. The sample consists of hundreds of thousands of distinct CDR3 sequences, under 20% of them appearing once.

The chain uses TRBV6-1 and TRBJ1-1, with D possibly TRBD1 on 5 matching bases. The clonotype comes from a woman between 50 and 59 years old with Graves' hyperthyroidism that later progressed to Graves' ophthalmopathy. The source material was blood. Here the CDR3 DNA reads TGTGCCAGCACCCGTGGGGGGAACACTGAAGCTTTCTTT. It codes for CASTRGGNTEAFF.